This T cell receptor beta chain appears in the sequencing data of a study of OX40 agonist ivuxolimab in advanced cancers. Study overall: Earlier anti-PD-1, anti-PD-L1 or anti-CTLA-4 therapy was permitted; about 39% had received some. Findings and caveats of the study: Clonal expansion among partial responders at 0.1-3.0 mg/kg ranked near the lowest. The study found that CD8+ T cells averaged more expanded clones than CD4+.

TCRdb keeps only in-frame clones here, not all; method: immunoSEQ multiplex PCR. In the table there are some 58,000 clones, approximately 83% of which are singletons. Baseline was the first blood sampling point, followed by cycle 4 day 1 and cycle 7 day 1. The CDR3 is made up of 13 amino acids. From germline, CDR1 is MNHNY and CDR2 SVGAGI (reference sequence). Trimming at V came to 0 bases and at J to 6 bases, leaving 2 bases not matched to a gene. On this clone itself: The antigen remains unidentified.

The V gene is TRBV6-6, the J gene TRBJ2-7; 7 bases match TRBD1. This sequence originates from an adult with an advanced solid tumor such as melanoma, head and neck, liver or kidney cancer. The sample in question was CD4+ or CD8+ T cells sorted from blood, obtained in a trial of the OX40 agonist ivuxolimab. The DNA of the CDR3 is TGTGCCAGCAGTTACTCGACAGGGCCCGAGCAGTACTTC. It yields the protein CASSYSTGPEQYF.